The rows below give T cell receptor beta chains drawn from one sample of a study of T cells in Graves' hyperthyroidism and ophthalmopathy. TCRdb fed the multiplex PCR reads into MiXCR, producing one record per CDR3 protein. The sample includes hundreds of thousands of distinct CDR3 sequences, 14% seen only once; the top ten take about 10%. The material sequenced was blood. The source is a woman in her late teens or twenties with Graves' hyperthyroidism. Both conserved end residues are trimmed from each CDR3.

TRBV24-1	TRBJ2-3	ATSDPPGQGATDTQY
TRBV2	TRBJ1-2	ASSAGGAPYGYT
TRBV24-1	TRBJ2-1	ATGLAGGHEQF
TRBV7-8	TRBJ2-3	ASSHQPDIDTQY
TRBV7-6	TRBJ2-7	ASSLGGRTYEQY
TRBV7-9	TRBJ2-3	ASSPRLPGAGTDTQY
TRBV6-2/TRBV6-3	TRBJ2-5	ASSYFGAGETQY
TRBV7-2	TRBJ1-4	ASSSFRDVSGKLF
TRBV27	TRBJ2-3	ASSLRHWDTQY
TRBV11-2	TRBJ2-3	ASSFRDTSTDTQY
TRBV7-9	TRBJ2-2	ASKDAGTSGYTGELF
TRBV18	TRBJ2-5	ASSPTHPGTQY
TRBV24-1	TRBJ1-5	ATSDTYQPQH
TRBV29-1	TRBJ2-3	SASASGKADTQY
TRBV30	TRBJ2-2	AWSVKYSPNTGELF
TRBV30	TRBJ2-3	AWRAGYSTDTQY
TRBV12-3/TRBV12-4	TRBJ1-4	ASSLGGREIQEKLF